These 28 T cell receptor beta chains originate from one sample sequenced in a study of blood T cell repertoires in COVID-19. Profiling relied on immunoSEQ multiplex PCR, and the TCRdb table lists in-frame clones only, not all of them. This sample yields fewer than 250,000 clones, of which about 88% are seen a single time; roughly 5.6% belongs to the top ten. Material: peripheral blood. The receptors originated from a woman aged 40 to 50 who had recovered from COVID-19.

The rearrangement links TRBV7-9 to TRBJ1-2; a possible D gene is TRBD1 (6 bases). Germline lookup yields CDR1 SEHNR and CDR2 FQNEAQ (reference sequence). The length of the CDR3 is 14 residues. The V and J ends lost 1 base and 4 bases respectively, with 10 bases between them. CDR3 sequence: CASSLGTEIYGYTF. The CDR3 coding sequence is TGTGCCAGCAGCTTAGGGACAGAAATCTATGGCTACACCTTC.

V is TRBV30 and J is TRBJ2-1; 11 nucleotides align to TRBD2. The junction had 5 bases not matched to a gene; V was cut back by 8 bases and J by 2 bases. The V gene's germline CDR1 is GTSNPN and CDR2 SVGIG (reference sequence). The CDR3 totals 14 residues. CDR3 DNA: TGTGCCGGTAGCGGGAGGGGCCCCTACAATGAGCAGTTCTTC. Translating it yields CAGSGRGPYNEQFF.

This clone was seen a single time. The chain combines TRBV24-1 with TRBJ2-3; TRBD1 is a possible D gene (7 bases). The V end was cut by 5 bases, the J end by 3 bases, with 20 bases between. This CDR3 comprises 17 residues. Per germline, CDR1 KGHDR and CDR2 SFDVKD. The CDR3 bases are TGTGCCACCAGTGCCCGAGCCGGAGGGACAGAGACAGATACGCAGTATTTT. Translated: CATSARAGGTETDTQYF.

The chain carries TRBV3-1 (or the pseudogene TRBV3-2) and TRBJ1-5; TRBD1 aligns across 8 bases. Looked up from germline, CDR1 is LGHDT and CDR2 is YNNKEL (reference sequence). The CDR3 is 15 residues long. V was clipped by 8 bases and J by 0 bases; unmatched bases: 6. This chain's CDR3 is CASGQGGNSNQPQHF. The CDR3 region has the DNA TGTGCCAGCGGACAGGGCGGCAATAGCAATCAGCCCCAGCATTTT.

The J gene is TRBJ2-5, the V gene TRBV5-6; TRBD1 aligns across 7 bases. The J segment lost 1 base and the V segment lost 4 bases, leaving 4 bases of the junction unmatched. Germline V gene data show CDR1 as SGHDT and CDR2 as YYEEEE. The CDR3 is made up of 14 amino acids. The CDR3 region is CASSTDRVQETQYF. The DNA of the CDR3 is TGTGCCAGCAGCACAGACAGGGTCCAAGAGACCCAGTACTTC.

The chain has TRBV7-2 and TRBJ1-1; D ambiguous. CDR3 size: 14 residues. Germline V lookup: CDR1 SGHTA, CDR2 FQGNSA. The V and J ends lost 1 base and 5 bases respectively, with 11 bases between them. The CDR3 sequence is CASSLGYSGTEAFF. The CDR3, as DNA: TGTGCCAGCAGCTTAGGGTATTCGGGTACTGAAGCTTTCTTT.

This chain connects TRBV5-8 to TRBJ1-1; D possibly corresponds to TRBD1 (5 bases). The CDR3 sequence is 12 residues long. Trimming took off 2 bases at V and 10 bases at J, with 12 bases between the two ends. The germline V gene encodes CDR1 SGHTS and CDR2 YDEGEE. This CDR3 reads CASSFRAFLAFF. CDR3 DNA sequence: TGTGCCAGCAGCTTCAGGGCTTTTCTAGCTTTCTTT.

The rearrangement joins TRBV7-2 to TRBJ1-5, with TRBD1 identical over 8 bases. The V segment lost 1 base and the J segment 6 bases; nucleotides outside the gene matches: 8. This CDR3 spans 16 amino acids. Germline V gives CDR1 SGHTA, CDR2 FQGNSA. The CDR3: CASSLEIGQGAQPQHF. The CDR3 region has the DNA TGTGCCAGCAGCTTAGAAATAGGGCAGGGGGCTCAGCCCCAGCATTTT. The whole variable domain, filled in from reference TRBV7-2 and TRBJ1-5, reads GAGVSQSPSNKVTEKGKDVELRCDPISGHTALYWYRQSLGQGLEFLIYFQGNSAPDKSGLPSDRFSAERTGGSVSTLTIQRTQQEDSAVYLCASSLEIGQGAQPQHFGDGTRLSIL.

In DNA, the CDR3 is TGTGCCAGTAGCTCTAGCGGGTTTCAAGAGACCCAGTACTTC. This codes for CASSSSGFQETQYF. The rearrangement joins TRBV19 to TRBJ2-5; 8 nucleotides agree with TRBD2. There are 14 residues in the CDR3. Germline lookup yields CDR1 LNHDA and CDR2 SQIVND (reference sequence). J was trimmed by 2 bases and V by 6 bases; bases with no gene match: 5.

The rearrangement uses TRBV9 and TRBJ1-3; D is ambiguous. Trimming removed 2 bases at V and 2 bases at J, with 11 bases between. The CDR3 is 15 amino acids. Looked up from germline, CDR1 is SGDLS and CDR2 is YYNGEE. The CDR3, as DNA: TGTGCCAGCAGCGTGTCCTTTAATGCTGGAAACACCATATATTTT. Translating gives CASSVSFNAGNTIYF.

The rearrangement links TRBV7-2 to TRBJ2-1; D possibly corresponds to TRBD1 (6 bases). The CDR3 extends over 14 amino acids. The V end was cut by 5 bases, the J end by 5 bases, with 13 bases between. CDR1 and CDR2 (germline): SGHTA, FQGNSA. The CDR3 sequence: CASSLGQYDNEQFF. CDR3 coding DNA: TGTGCCAGCAGCCTTGGACAGTATGACAATGAGCAGTTCTTC.

This chain joins TRBV5-1 and TRBJ2-1; 16 nucleotides match TRBD2. The junction had 7 bases not matched to a gene; V was cut back by 5 bases and J by 8 bases. The CDR3 sequence is 16 residues long. Germline V gene sequence: CDR1 SGHRS, CDR2 YFSETQ. The CDR3 loop is CASSFPGTSGRDEQFF. The CDR3 bases are TGCGCCAGCAGTTTTCCCGGGACTAGCGGGAGGGATGAGCAGTTCTTC.

The CDR3 nucleotides read TGTGCCAGCTCACCGGGACAGGGGGAGGATGAAGAGACCCAGTACTTC. Encoded protein: CASSPGQGEDEETQYF. The chain is built from TRBV18 and TRBJ2-5; 11 nucleotides line up with TRBD1. Germline loops: CDR1 KGHSH, CDR2 LQKENI. Unmatched junction bases numbered 6, after V lost 3 bases and J lost 3 bases. The CDR3 consists of 16 residues.

The rearrangement links TRBV27 to TRBJ2-1; 12 bases fit TRBD1. The CDR3 extends over 15 amino acids. Germline V CDR1 and CDR2: MNHEY, SMNVEV (reference sequence). V was clipped by 2 bases and J by 10 bases; unmatched bases: 6. The CDR3 region is CASSLRRDRGREQFF. Here the CDR3 DNA reads TGTGCCAGCAGTTTACGGCGGGACAGGGGGCGCGAGCAGTTCTTC.

The rearrangement links TRBV6-4 to TRBJ1-1; 11 bases line up with TRBD1. Germline V CDR1 and CDR2: MRHNA, SNTAGT. CDR3 length: 15 amino acids. V lost 4 bases to trimming and J lost 4 bases; unmatched junction nucleotides: 5. CDR3 in amino acids: CASSAGTGGSTEAFF. The CDR3 DNA reads TGTGCCAGCAGTGCCGGGACAGGGGGATCCACTGAAGCTTTCTTT.

The V call is TRBV18, the J call TRBJ2-2, with TRBD1 as a possible D gene (5 bases). V dropped 5 bases and J dropped 8 bases, with 15 bases sitting between them. The CDR3 spans 14 residues. Germline assignment: CDR1 KGHSH and CDR2 LQKENI. CDR3 nucleotide sequence: TGTGCCAGCTCATCCCTTCAGGGCGAAGGGGAGCTGTTTTTT. Translating gives CASSSLQGEGELFF.

The V call is TRBV29-1, the J call TRBJ2-7, with 7 bases matching TRBD1. V gave up 6 bases and J gave up 2 bases; unmatched junction bases: 4. Per germline, CDR1 SQVTM and CDR2 ANQGSEA. This CDR3 is built from 12 residues. The CDR3 region has the DNA TGCAGCGTCACCGGGACAGCCTACGAGCAGTACTTC. The encoded protein is CSVTGTAYEQYF.

This clone was seen a few times. The chain is built from TRBV19 and TRBJ1-4; D uncertain. Trimming took off 4 bases at V and 2 bases at J, with 11 bases between the two ends. Germline-derived CDR1 and CDR2 are LNHDA and SQIVND (reference sequence). CDR3 length: 15 amino acids. CDR3 DNA sequence: TGTGCCAGTAGTAGCCTCGAGGTGACTAATGAAAAACTGTTTTTT. It translates to CASSSLEVTNEKLFF. Full variable domain (rest looked up from reference TRBV19 and TRBJ1-4): DGGITQSPKYLFRKEGQNVTLSCEQNLNHDAMYWYRQDPGQGLRLIYYSQIVNDFQKGDIAEGYSVSREKKESFPLTVTSAQKNPTAFYLCASSSLEVTNEKLFFGSGTQLSVL.

A word on this clone: Other DNA sequences in the sample encode the same CDR3. This chain uses TRBV11-1 with TRBJ1-1; TRBD1 is a possible D gene (6 bases). Germline V gene sequence: CDR1 SGHAT, CDR2 FQDESV (reference sequence). V was clipped by 3 bases and J by 2 bases, with 7 bases between them. The CDR3 is 13 residues long. Here the CDR3 DNA reads TGTGCCAGCAGCTTGGGACAAAACACTGAAGCTTTCTTT. It translates to CASSLGQNTEAFF. The entire variable domain, with the rest obtained from reference TRBV11-1 and TRBJ1-1, is as follows: EAEVAQSPRYKITEKSQAVAFWCDPISGHATLYWYRQILGQGPELLVQFQDESVVDDSQLPKDRFSAERLKGVDSTLKIQPAELGDSAMYLCASSLGQNTEAFFGQGTRLTVV.

The chain couples TRBV5-1 to TRBJ1-1; 7 bases agree with TRBD1. In germline, CDR1 is SGHRS, CDR2 YFSETQ. The CDR3 spans 13 residues. Trimming took 4 bases from V and 5 from J; bases not matched to a gene: 5. CDR3 nucleotides: TGCGCCAGCAGCCTCCCGGGACAGACTGAAGCTTTCTTT. Amino acid sequence: CASSLPGQTEAFF.

V is TRBV3-1 (or the pseudogene TRBV3-2) and J is TRBJ1-1, with D maybe TRBD1 (6 bases). The CDR3 is made up of 13 amino acids. V lost 4 bases and J 4 bases, leaving 10 bases between the germline ends. The V gene's germline CDR1 is LGHDT and CDR2 YNNKEL (reference sequence). In nucleotides, the CDR3 is TGTGCCAGCAGCCCAGGGGTAGGCACTGAAGCTTTCTTT. This gives the protein CASSPGVGTEAFF.

The V call is TRBV18, the J call TRBJ2-3; the match to TRBD2 covers 10 bases. This CDR3 region has 15 residues. In germline, CDR1 is KGHSH, CDR2 LQKENI. The J segment lost 6 bases and the V segment lost 3 bases, leaving 6 bases of the junction unmatched. This CDR3 reads CASSPPSGSGDTQYF. CDR3 bases: TGTGCCAGCTCACCGCCTAGCGGGAGCGGGGATACGCAGTATTTT. Drawing the rest from reference TRBV18 and TRBJ2-3, the complete variable domain is NAGVMQNPRHLVRRRGQEARLRCSPMKGHSHVYWYRQLPEEGLKFMVYLQKENIIDESGMPKERFSAEFPKEGPSILRIQQVVRGDSAAYFCASSPPSGSGDTQYFGPGTRLTVL.

J is TRBJ2-1 and V is TRBV5-1; a possible D gene is TRBD2 (5 bases). The ends were cut back, 2 bases at V and 7 bases at J, with 16 bases in the middle. The length of the CDR3 is 15 residues. Germline values: CDR1 SGHRS, CDR2 YFSETQ. The CDR3 bases are TGCGCCAGCAGCTTCGTTCCAGCGGAGGAGAATGAGCAGTTCTTC. Translation gives CASSFVPAEENEQFF. Using reference TRBV5-1 and TRBJ2-1 for the parts outside the CDR3, the full variable domain is KAGVTQTPRYLIKTRGQQVTLSCSPISGHRSVSWYQQTPGQGLQFLFEYFSETQRNKGNFPGRFSGRQFSNSRSEMNVSTLELGDSALYLCASSFVPAEENEQFFGPGTRLTVL.

The gene calls are TRBV2 and TRBJ2-1; TRBD1 is a possible D gene (5 bases). V was shortened by 2 bases and J by 1 base, with 9 bases between the two germline ends. Per the germline V gene, CDR1 is SNHLY and CDR2 is FYNNEI. The CDR3 has 15 residues. The CDR3 here is CASSERAGSYNEQFF. The CDR3 region has the DNA TGTGCCAGCAGTGAACGGGCAGGGTCCTACAATGAGCAGTTCTTC.

The gene calls are TRBV27 and TRBJ2-3, with 15 bases matching TRBD2. The CDR3 has 18 amino acids. Germline loops: CDR1 MNHEY, CDR2 SMNVEV (reference sequence). Losses at the gene ends were 6 bases for V and 6 bases for J; bases not matched to a gene: 13. CDR3 sequence: CASSLVPGLAGGYDTQYF. In DNA form, the CDR3 reads TGTGCCAGCAGCTTAGTCCCGGGACTAGCGGGAGGCTACGATACGCAGTATTTT.

The V gene is TRBV5-6, the J gene TRBJ1-1; no clear D. Trimming removed 2 bases from V and 0 bases from J, with 14 bases in between. Germline lookup yields CDR1 SGHDT and CDR2 YYEEEE. The CDR3 runs to 16 residues. The CDR3 nucleotides are TGTGCCAGCAGCTTTTCGTTCAACGGGATGAACACTGAAGCTTTCTTT. Translating gives CASSFSFNGMNTEAFF.

The chain links TRBV7-9 to TRBJ1-1; TRBD1 matches 7 bases. This CDR3 comprises 16 residues. Germline V CDR1 and CDR2: SEHNR, FQNEAQ (reference sequence). V trimming: 7 bases; J trimming: 1 base; junction bases outside the gene matches: 12. This chain's CDR3 is CASTLMGQMTNTEAFF. The CDR3 DNA reads as TGTGCCAGCACGCTGATGGGACAGATGACGAACACTGAAGCTTTCTTT. Full variable domain (rest looked up from reference TRBV7-9 and TRBJ1-1): DTGVSQNPRHKITKRGQNVTFRCDPISEHNRLYWYRQTLGQGPEFLTYFQNEAQLEKSRLLSDRFSAERPKGSFSTLEIQRTEQGDSAMYLCASTLMGQMTNTEAFFGQGTRLTVV.

The rearrangement links TRBV27 to TRBJ1-2; D is perhaps TRBD1 (6 bases). CDR3 length: 14 amino acids. V lost 8 bases to trimming and J lost 8 bases, with 21 bases between them. In germline, CDR1 is MNHEY, CDR2 SMNVEV (reference sequence). CDR3 in DNA: TGTGCCAGCGGATCCTTATTAACAGGGCCGGGCTACACCTTC. Its translation is CASGSLLTGPGYTF.